These 27 T cell receptor beta chains share one sample of origin, sequenced in a study of beta chain features in type 1 diabetes. Investigators reverse transcribed all isolated RNA, so they sequenced expressed TCRB transcripts. Libraries were prepared by immunoSEQ multiplex PCR; TCRdb keeps only in-frame clonotypes and omits some of them. The repertoire holds some 330,000 clones, with 9.5% to 12% as singletons. Input material: naive CD4+ T cells from blood. Receptors were obtained from a woman aged 25 to 45 in good health.

This sequence joins TRBV4-3 and TRBJ2-2; 8 bases match TRBD1. After removal of 4 bases from V and 2 bases from J, the junction contained 6 bases not matched to a gene. The CDR3 loop spans 16 amino acids. CDR1 and CDR2 from the germline V gene are LGHNA and YSLEER. CDR3 loop: CASSRQTGVNTGELFF. As DNA, the CDR3 is TGCGCCAGCAGCCGACAGACAGGGGTAAACACCGGGGAGCTGTTTTTT.

J is TRBJ2-4 and V is TRBV29-1; 12 bases agree with TRBD1. The CDR3 totals 14 residues. Germline CDR1 SQVTM, CDR2 ANQGSEA. The V and J ends lost 6 bases and 6 bases, in that order; junction bases with no gene match: 6. This CDR3 is CSVRDRGPPNIQYF. The CDR3 coding sequence is TGCAGCGTCCGGGACAGGGGGCCCCCAAACATTCAGTACTTC.

The rearrangement joins TRBV9 to TRBJ1-1, with D unclear. V lost 0 bases and J lost 4, with 10 bases in between. This CDR3 is 14 amino acids long. Germline CDR1 SGDLS, CDR2 YYNGEE. The CDR3, as DNA: TGTGCCAGCAGCGTAGGGGCGGGGAGCACTGAAGCTTTCTTT. Translation gives CASSVGAGSTEAFF.

This clone has a handful of counts. The sample holds other DNA sequences that translate to the same CDR3. The CDR3 DNA reads TGTGCCAGCAGTGTCTCCGGGAACTACGAGCAGTACTTC. Residues: CASSVSGNYEQYF. The chain is built from TRBV28 and TRBJ2-7, with a tentative D call TRBD2 (5 bases). The V and J ends lost 5 bases and 3 bases respectively, with 11 bases between them. In germline, CDR1 is MDHEN, CDR2 SYDVKM. CDR3 size: 13 residues.

V usage is TRBV18 and J usage is TRBJ1-2; maybe TRBD1 (6 bases). The CDR3 has 16 residues. Germline V gene data show CDR1 as KGHSH and CDR2 as LQKENI. V lost 3 bases to trimming and J lost 1 base, with 15 bases between them. The DNA for the CDR3 is TGTGCCAGCTCACCGCTACCAGGGACAAGTAACTATGGCTACACCTTC. This codes for CASSPLPGTSNYGYTF.

The chain combines TRBV27 with TRBJ1-5; D gene unclear. V lost 0 bases to trimming and J lost 1 base, with 7 bases between them. Germline V gene data show CDR1 as MNHEY and CDR2 as SMNVEV (reference sequence). There are 15 residues in the CDR3. CDR3 sequence (DNA): TGTGCCAGCAGTTTATCGTGGCAAAGCAATCAGCCCCAGCATTTT. Protein product: CASSLSWQSNQPQHF.

This clone was seen a handful of times. J is TRBJ2-3 and V is TRBV30; a possible D gene is TRBD1 (6 bases). Trimming shortened V by 3 bases and J by 4 bases, and 11 bases separated the two germline ends. The CDR3 is made up of 13 amino acids. Germline lookup yields CDR1 GTSNPN and CDR2 SVGIG (reference sequence). In nucleotides, the CDR3 is TGTGCCTGGAGCCCAGGGGACCCAGATACGCAGTATTTT. Protein: CAWSPGDPDTQYF. The whole variable domain, remainder taken from reference TRBV30 and TRBJ2-3, is SQTIHQWPATLVQPVGSPLSLECTVEGTSNPNLYWYRQAAGRGLQLLFYSVGIGQISSEVPQNLSASRPQDRQFILSSKKLLLSDSGFYLCAWSPGDPDTQYFGPGTRLTVL.

This clone was seen more than once but under ten times. V usage is TRBV7-9 and J usage is TRBJ1-2; 12 bases match TRBD1. The CDR3 length is 16 residues. The trim removed 1 base at V and 0 bases at J, leaving 0 bases unmatched. The germline V gene has CDR1 SEHNR and CDR2 FQNEAQ (reference sequence). The CDR3 nucleotides are TGTGCCAGCAGCTTAGGGGACAGGGGGCCTAACTATGGCTACACCTTC. Translated: CASSLGDRGPNYGYTF.

V and J are TRBV28 and TRBJ1-2, with D perhaps TRBD1 (5 bases). This CDR3 contains 14 residues. Deletions cut 5 bases from V and 1 base from J, with 11 bases between. Per germline, CDR1 MDHEN and CDR2 SYDVKM. The CDR3 reads CASSTPGVNYGYTF. CDR3 in DNA: TGTGCCAGCAGTACTCCGGGGGTTAACTATGGCTACACCTTC.

This clone was seen a handful of times. The V call is TRBV27, the J call TRBJ2-3, with 10 bases fitting TRBD2. The CDR3 has 17 residues. Germline V CDR1 and CDR2: MNHEY, SMNVEV (reference sequence). V lost 4 bases, J lost 1 base, and 8 bases stayed unmatched. The CDR3 sequence: CASSWGTGTSGTDTQYF. The CDR3 coding sequence is TGTGCCAGCAGTTGGGGGACGGGGACTAGCGGCACAGATACGCAGTATTTT.

The gene calls are TRBV5-1 and TRBJ2-7, with a possible D match to TRBD2 (6 bases). Per germline, CDR1 SGHRS and CDR2 YFSETQ. The CDR3 totals 14 residues. V lost 3 bases and J lost 6, with 16 bases in between. The CDR3 DNA is TGCGCCAGCAGCTCGCAAGGATCCGGGGGCGAGCAGTACTTC. Amino acid sequence: CASSSQGSGGEQYF.

V usage is TRBV19 and J usage is TRBJ2-7; no reliable D call. V was trimmed by 8 bases and J by 2 bases, leaving 22 bases between them. Germline CDR1 is LNHDA and CDR2 is SQIVND (reference sequence). The CDR3 length is 16 residues. This chain's CDR3 is CASRKDTLGIPYEQYF. The CDR3 DNA is TGTGCCAGTCGTAAGGATACATTGGGCATACCCTACGAGCAGTACTTC.

The rearrangement links TRBV6-5 to TRBJ1-4; 7 bases map to TRBD1. CDR1 is MNHEY and CDR2 is SVGAGI in the germline V gene. J lost 8 bases, V lost 6 bases, and 9 bases had no gene match. There are 14 residues in the CDR3. The CDR3 here is CASSSGQTSEKLFF. CDR3 DNA: TGTGCCAGCAGCTCGGGACAGACATCGGAAAAACTGTTTTTT.

This clone was picked up a small number of times. This chain links TRBV7-9 with TRBJ1-5; D gene unclear. Trimming removed 1 base from V and 4 bases from J, with 11 bases in between. The CDR3 is 15 residues long. CDR1 is SEHNR, CDR2 FQNEAQ, per germline (reference sequence). CDR3 sequence reads: CASSLVGGKNQPQHF. The CDR3 nucleotides are TGTGCCAGCAGCTTAGTGGGCGGGAAGAATCAGCCCCAGCATTTT.

The chain has TRBV4-3 and TRBJ2-7; 9 bases are a match to TRBD1. The V gene's germline CDR1 is LGHNA and CDR2 YSLEER. This CDR3 is built from 15 residues. V dropped 1 base and J dropped 2; count of bases not matched to a gene: 3. Here the CDR3 DNA reads TGCGCCAGCAGCCAAGGGGGACAGGGTCCCTACGAGCAGTACTTC. This gives the protein CASSQGGQGPYEQYF.

This clone was counted a few times. The CDR3 DNA follows: TGCAGCACCGGGACAGGGGGCAGGGAAAAACTGTTTTTT. Protein sequence: CSTGTGGREKLFF. V and J are TRBV29-1 and TRBJ1-4, with TRBD1 identical over 12 bases. Germline trimming cut 8 bases from V and 8 bases from J; bases unmatched to any gene: 6. CDR3 length equals 13 residues. Per germline, CDR1 SQVTM and CDR2 ANQGSEA.

V and J are TRBV7-2 and TRBJ2-3; D not resolved. The CDR3 totals 16 residues. Trimming shortened V by 1 base and J by 1 base, and 12 bases separated the two germline ends. Germline CDR1 reads SGHTA; CDR2 reads FQGNSA. The CDR3 DNA sequence: TGTGCCAGCAGCTTAGGCCGTAAGGCGGGCACAGATACGCAGTATTTT. This translates into CASSLGRKAGTDTQYF. The full variable domain, in which reference TRBV7-2 and TRBJ2-3 provide the parts outside the CDR3, is GAGVSQSPSNKVTEKGKDVELRCDPISGHTALYWYRQSLGQGLEFLIYFQGNSAPDKSGLPSDRFSAERTGGSVSTLTIQRTQQEDSAVYLCASSLGRKAGTDTQYFGPGTRLTVL.

V and J are TRBV30 and TRBJ1-5; 9 bases agree with TRBD1. CDR3 size: 15 residues. With V trimmed by 2 bases and J by 11 bases, 13 bases remained unmatched. CDR1 and CDR2 from the germline V gene are GTSNPN and SVGIG (reference sequence). CDR3 protein: CAWSNMDRGIGTQHF. The CDR3, as DNA: TGTGCCTGGAGTAATATGGACAGGGGTATAGGAACCCAGCATTTT.

This clone was counted a few times. V is TRBV4-3 and J is TRBJ1-2; 8 bases map to TRBD1. Per the germline V gene, CDR1 is LGHNA and CDR2 is YSLEER. The CDR3 is 15 amino acids. Trimming at V came to 2 bases and at J to 7 bases, leaving 9 bases not matched to a gene. The CDR3 loop is CASSQSGTGAFGYTF. Here the CDR3 DNA reads TGCGCCAGCAGCCAATCCGGGACAGGTGCATTTGGCTACACCTTC.

This clone was seen a few times. The rearrangement uses TRBV28 and TRBJ2-1, with a possible D match to TRBD2 (5 bases). Germline CDR1 is MDHEN and CDR2 is SYDVKM. This CDR3 is 14 amino acids long. With 3 bases removed from V and 6 bases from J, the gap between germline ends came to 12 bases. DNA for the CDR3: TGTGCCAGCAGTTTGCCGGGATTCCCCAATGAGCAGTTCTTC. The encoded protein is CASSLPGFPNEQFF.

This chain joins TRBV18 and TRBJ1-1; maybe TRBD1 (5 bases). The CDR3 has 13 residues. CDR1 is KGHSH, CDR2 LQKENI, per germline. V was cut by 5 bases and J by 1 base, with 8 bases left in between. For the CDR3, the DNA is TGTGCCAGCTCAATCGGACAGAACACTGAAGCTTTCTTT. Its translation: CASSIGQNTEAFF.

This clone has just a few counts. This chain connects TRBV5-1 to TRBJ2-7; 7 positions match TRBD2. The CDR3 length is 14 residues. J gave up 3 bases and V 2 bases, and 5 bases lay outside the gene matches. Germline CDR1 SGHRS, CDR2 YFSETQ. This CDR3 reads CASSLSGGNYEQYF. As DNA, the CDR3 is TGCGCCAGCAGCTTATCGGGGGGTAACTACGAGCAGTACTTC.

This clone was seen more than once but under ten times. This sequence joins TRBV10-3 and TRBJ2-7; 10 nucleotides match TRBD1. The CDR3 extends over 18 amino acids. Germline V gene sequence: CDR1 ENHRY, CDR2 SYGVKD. The J segment lost 3 bases and the V segment lost 2 bases, leaving 13 bases of the junction unmatched. The CDR3 DNA reads as TGTGCCATCAGTGAGAGGGCGCCCGGACAGGGGGGAAACTACGAGCAGTACTTC. This gives the protein CAISERAPGQGGNYEQYF.

Only a few counts were recorded for this clone. The chain uses TRBV5-4 and TRBJ2-7; the D gene is possibly TRBD1 (6 bases). The CDR3 consists of 14 residues. Per the germline V gene, CDR1 is SGHNT and CDR2 is YYREEE (reference sequence). V was shortened by 5 bases and J by 0 bases, with 12 bases between the two germline ends. Here the CDR3 reads CASSQQGSSYEQYF. In nucleotides, the CDR3 is TGTGCCAGCAGTCAACAGGGCTCCTCCTACGAGCAGTACTTC.

The rearrangement joins TRBV9 to TRBJ2-1; TRBD1 agrees at 8 bases. There are 16 residues in the CDR3. Germline V gene data show CDR1 as SGDLS and CDR2 as YYNGEE. V lost 0 bases to trimming and J lost 6 bases; unmatched junction nucleotides: 8. The CDR3 nucleotides are TGTGCCAGCAGCGTAGCGTCGAGGACAGGGCTCAATGAGCAGTTCTTC. This translates into CASSVASRTGLNEQFF.

The rearrangement uses TRBV5-6 and TRBJ2-6; the match to TRBD1 covers 7 bases. Looked up from germline, CDR1 is SGHDT and CDR2 is YYEEEE. This CDR3 is 17 amino acids long. V was pared by 4 bases and J by 0 bases, with 7 bases of the junction left unmatched. The CDR3 is CASSGGQAGSGANVLTF. For the CDR3, the DNA is TGTGCCAGCAGCGGAGGACAGGCGGGCTCTGGGGCCAACGTCCTGACTTTC.

The V gene is TRBV7-9, the J gene TRBJ2-7, with D perhaps matching TRBD1 (5 bases). V was cut by 1 base and J by 3 bases, with 13 bases left in between. Germline V gene lookup returns CDR1 SEHNR and CDR2 FQNEAQ (reference sequence). This CDR3 contains 15 residues. CDR3: CASSLVVGVGYEQYF. The CDR3 bases are TGTGCCAGCAGCTTAGTGGTAGGGGTCGGCTACGAGCAGTACTTC.